These T cell receptor beta chains were read from a single sample in a study of coeliac disease. Repertoires were generated with immunoSEQ multiplex PCR, while TCRdb's copy carries only in-frame clones and drops some. The repertoire holds roughly 3,700 clones, with roughly two thirds as singletons. The specimen sequenced was intraepithelial lymphocytes from the gut. These receptors all stem from a man between 25 and 39 years old with celiac disease. The CDR3 runs from the conserved cysteine through the conserved F or W. Fields, in order: D gene, J gene, clone size, V gene, CDR3 protein, CDR3 DNA. A D gene is named only where the DNA matches it firmly. Clone size is not always given. Where it is, it says once, few, many or a class for expanded clones.

D: TRBD2; J: TRBJ2-1; size: once; V: TRBV11-3; CDR3: CASSLVAGARGEQFF; DNA: TGTGCCAGCAGCTTGGTAGCGGGGGCCCGAGGGGAGCAGTTCTTC
D: TRBD1; J: TRBJ1-4; size: .; V: TRBV30; CDR3: CAWSRPGQGHEKLFF; DNA: TGTGCCTGGAGTCGTCCGGGACAGGGCCATGAAAAACTGTTTTTT
D: .; J: TRBJ1-1; size: .; V: TRBV7-3; CDR3: CASSLSGWDTKAFF; DNA: TGTGCCAGCAGCCTGTCTGGATGGGACACTAAAGCTTTCTTT
D: TRBD1; J: TRBJ1-1; size: few; V: TRBV15; CDR3: CATSKNRGFFF; DNA: TGTGCCACCAGCAAAAACAGGGGTTTTTTCTTT
D: TRBD1; J: TRBJ1-5; size: .; V: TRBV7-8; CDR3: CASSLQDRDQPQHF; DNA: TGTGCCAGCAGCTTACAGGACAGGGATCAGCCCCAGCATTTT
D: TRBD1; J: TRBJ1-2; size: .; V: TRBV5-1; CDR3: CASSLVTGGDYGYTF; DNA: TGCGCCAGCAGCTTGGTTACAGGGGGCGACTATGGCTACACCTTC
D: TRBD2; J: TRBJ2-7; size: few; V: TRBV2; CDR3: CASIERGMNEQYF; DNA: TGTGCCAGCATCGAGCGGGGAATGAACGAGCAGTACTTC
D: .; J: TRBJ1-3; size: .; V: TRBV6-1; CDR3: CASSHPGGSGNTIYF; DNA: TGTGCCAGCAGCCACCCCGGGGGCTCTGGAAACACCATATATTTT
D: .; J: TRBJ2-7; size: .; V: TRBV5-1; CDR3: CASSSTYEQYF; DNA: TGCGCCAGCAGCTCTACGTACGAGCAGTACTTC
D: TRBD2; J: TRBJ2-1; size: few; V: TRBV9; CDR3: CASSVWGPGGPNEQFF; DNA: TGTGCCAGCAGCGTATGGGGTCCGGGGGGGCCGAATGAGCAGTTCTTC
D: .; J: TRBJ2-7; size: few; V: TRBV5-1; CDR3: CASSWGGPTYEQYF; DNA: TGCGCCAGCAGCTGGGGGGGGCCTACCTACGAGCAGTACTTC
D: .; J: TRBJ2-3; size: .; V: TRBV27; CDR3: CASSLSNYLTDTQYF; DNA: TGTGCCAGCAGTTTATCGAACTATCTCACAGATACGCAGTATTTT
D: .; J: TRBJ1-2; size: .; V: TRBV6-5; CDR3: CASSYSSHGGYTF; DNA: TGTGCCAGCAGTTACTCGTCTCATGGCGGCTACACCTTC
D: .; J: TRBJ2-3; size: .; V: TRBV7-6; CDR3: CASSPLVGRIRSFTDTQYF; DNA: TGTGCCAGCAGCCCCCTGGTGGGGCGGATCCGTAGCTTCACAGATACGCAGTATTTT
D: .; J: TRBJ2-7; size: .; V: TRBV28; CDR3: CASSLVATYEQYF; DNA: TGTGCCAGCAGTTTAGTGGCCACCTACGAGCAGTACTTC
D: .; J: TRBJ1-2; size: few; V: TRBV9; CDR3: CASSVGEGGYTF; DNA: TGTGCCAGCAGCGTAGGGGAGGGTGGCTACACCTTC
D: .; J: TRBJ2-3; size: .; V: TRBV10-2; CDR3: CASFAGTDTQYF; DNA: TGCGCCAGCTTTGCGGGGACAGATACGCAGTATTTT
D: .; J: TRBJ2-5; size: .; V: TRBV7-8; CDR3: CASSLIGSARETQYF; DNA: TGTGCCAGCAGCTTGATCGGGAGCGCTAGGGAGACCCAGTACTTC
D: .; J: TRBJ1-4; size: few; V: TRBV18; CDR3: CASSATLGGYFEKLFF; DNA: TGTGCCAGCTCGGCGACCCTGGGGGGGTACTTTGAAAAACTGTTTTTT
D: .; J: TRBJ2-2; size: .; V: TRBV5-1; CDR3: CASSLSVGREAGELFF; DNA: TGCGCCAGCAGCTTGAGCGTAGGCAGGGAGGCCGGGGAGCTGTTTTTT
D: TRBD2; J: TRBJ2-7; size: few; V: TRBV4-1; CDR3: CASSQYALVAGYYEQYF; DNA: TGCGCCAGCAGCCAATACGCACTAGTAGCGGGATACTACGAGCAGTACTTC
D: TRBD2; J: TRBJ2-1; size: few; V: TRBV25-1; CDR3: CASASWQASGGDEQFF; DNA: TGTGCCAGCGCATCCTGGCAGGCTAGCGGGGGGGATGAGCAGTTCTTC
D: .; J: TRBJ1-1; size: .; V: TRBV9; CDR3: CASSVGGEGAEAFF; DNA: TGTGCCAGCAGCGTAGGGGGGGAAGGTGCTGAAGCTTTCTTT
D: .; J: TRBJ2-1; size: .; V: TRBV28; CDR3: CASSLSDGRGNEQFF; DNA: TGTGCCAGCAGTTTAAGTGACGGGAGAGGTAATGAGCAGTTCTTC
D: TRBD1; J: TRBJ2-2; size: .; V: TRBV7-9; CDR3: CASSLVDRGLAGELFF; DNA: TGTGCCAGCAGCTTAGTGGACAGGGGACTCGCCGGGGAGCTGTTTTTT
D: .; J: TRBJ2-5; size: .; V: TRBV7-6; CDR3: CASSLGTTKTQYF; DNA: TGTGCCAGCAGCTTAGGAACCACTAAGACCCAGTACTTC
D: .; J: TRBJ2-7; size: few; V: TRBV5-6; CDR3: CASLRTQRAYEQYF; DNA: TGTGCCAGCCTTCGAACCCAACGAGCCTACGAGCAGTACTTC
D: TRBD1; J: TRBJ1-5; size: .; V: TRBV4-1; CDR3: CASSQEPAAGTGDQPQHF; DNA: TGCGCCAGCAGCCAAGAACCCGCGGCCGGGACAGGGGATCAGCCCCAGCATTTT
D: TRBD2; J: TRBJ2-7; size: large; V: TRBV11-2; CDR3: CASSPSGGAIEQYF; DNA: TGTGCCAGCAGCCCAAGCGGGGGGGCTATCGAGCAGTACTTC
D: .; J: TRBJ2-7; size: .; V: TRBV21-1; CDR3: CASRRLGRGGKEQYF; DNA: TGTGCCAGCAGAAGATTGGGGCGCGGAGGGAAAGAGCAGTACTTC
D: TRBD1; J: TRBJ2-1; size: few; V: TRBV11-2; CDR3: CASSLWGQGALNEQFF; DNA: TGTGCCAGCAGCTTATGGGGGCAGGGGGCTCTCAATGAGCAGTTCTTC
D: TRBD1; J: TRBJ1-2; size: .; V: TRBV28; CDR3: CASSLWLTSGQSRGGYTF; DNA: TGTGCCAGCAGTTTATGGCTCACCTCTGGACAGTCCAGGGGGGGCTACACCTTC
D: .; J: TRBJ1-6; size: once; V: TRBV2; CDR3: CASSEALGRLPLINSPLHF; DNA: TGTGCCAGCAGTGAAGCGCTGGGGAGGTTGCCCTTAATTAATTCACCCCTCCACTTT
D: TRBD2; J: TRBJ2-1; size: .; V: TRBV4-2; CDR3: CASSQETSGSSWDEQFF; DNA: TGTGCCAGCAGCCAAGAGACTAGCGGGAGCTCATGGGATGAGCAGTTCTTC
D: TRBD1; J: TRBJ2-5; size: .; V: TRBV6-5; CDR3: CASSNGQVETQYF; DNA: TGTGCCAGCAGTAATGGACAGGTAGAGACCCAGTACTTC
D: .; J: TRBJ1-3; size: .; V: TRBV4-2; CDR3: CASSQVGELGNTIYF; DNA: TGTGCCAGCAGCCAAGTCGGGGAACTCGGAAACACCATATATTTT
D: .; J: TRBJ2-1; size: .; V: TRBV30; CDR3: CAGSSGFYEQFF; DNA: TGTGCCGGTTCCTCAGGGTTCTATGAGCAGTTCTTC
D: .; J: TRBJ1-1; size: few; V: TRBV13; CDR3: CASRTGNTEAFF; DNA: TGTGCCAGCAGGACAGGGAACACTGAAGCTTTCTTT
D: TRBD1; J: TRBJ1-6; size: few; V: TRBV5-1; CDR3: CASSERDREDSPLHF; DNA: TGCGCCAGCAGCGAGCGGGACAGGGAGGATTCACCCCTCCACTTT
D: TRBD1; J: TRBJ2-5; size: .; V: TRBV7-3; CDR3: CASSTHDRAETQYF; DNA: TGTGCCAGCAGCACACACGACAGGGCGGAGACCCAGTACTTC
D: TRBD2; J: TRBJ2-1; size: .; V: TRBV5-1; CDR3: CASSLPSGAYNEQFF; DNA: TGCGCCAGCAGCTTGCCTAGCGGGGCCTACAATGAGCAGTTCTTC
D: .; J: TRBJ2-7; size: .; V: TRBV7-2; CDR3: CASSLAETYEQYF; DNA: TGTGCCAGCAGCTTAGCAGAGACCTACGAGCAGTACTTC
D: .; J: TRBJ1-5; size: .; V: TRBV2; CDR3: CASSEAWGAAQPQHF; DNA: TGTGCCAGCAGTGAAGCGTGGGGAGCCGCTCAGCCCCAGCATTTT
D: TRBD2; J: TRBJ2-7; size: .; V: TRBV19; CDR3: CASSIGGSGAYEQYF; DNA: TGTGCCAGTAGTATAGGCGGGAGCGGAGCCTACGAGCAGTACTTC
D: TRBD1; J: TRBJ1-3; size: .; V: TRBV27; CDR3: CASRRQGPRNTIYF; DNA: TGTGCCAGCAGACGACAGGGGCCCAGAAACACCATATATTTT
D: .; J: TRBJ2-7; size: few; V: TRBV14; CDR3: CASSQNGYEQYF; DNA: TGTGCCAGCAGCCAAAACGGCTACGAGCAGTACTTC
D: .; J: TRBJ2-7; size: .; V: TRBV28; CDR3: CASSGEQTYEQYF; DNA: TGTGCCAGCAGCGGGGAGCAAACCTACGAGCAGTACTTC
D: TRBD1; J: TRBJ2-1; size: .; V: TRBV28; CDR3: CASSLCPGTGGHNEQFF; DNA: TGTGCCAGCAGTTTATGCCCCGGGACAGGGGGCCACAATGAGCAGTTCTTC
D: .; J: TRBJ2-7; size: .; V: TRBV27; CDR3: CASAPLQGYEQYF; DNA: TGTGCCAGCGCACCTTTGCAGGGGTACGAGCAGTACTTC
D: .; J: TRBJ1-6; size: .; V: TRBV27; CDR3: CASSILWGENSPLHF; DNA: TGTGCCTCCAGTATCTTGTGGGGGGAGAATTCACCCCTCCACTTT
D: .; J: TRBJ1-5; size: .; V: TRBV28; CDR3: CASRPQDWASNQPQHF; DNA: TGTGCCAGCAGACCCCAGGACTGGGCTAGCAATCAGCCCCAGCATTTT